The source of this T cell receptor (beta chain) is a study of blood T cell repertoires in COVID-19. Study in general: Material from acute and convalescent COVID-19 was sourced from the United States, Italy and Spain.

Study processing details: Amplified reference gene primers provided the basis for estimating nucleated cell counts. Some clones are missing from TCRdb's copy, which holds only in-frame ones; the method was immunoSEQ multiplex PCR. The V and J calls and clone size are taken from that table; D and trimming were inferred from the DNA. The table includes 210,000 or so clones, approximately 83% detected once. V was shortened by 0 bases and J by 1 base, with 15 bases between the two germline ends. Germline lookup yields CDR1 LNHNV and CDR2 YYDKDF (reference sequence). The CDR3 sequence is 17 residues long.

This receptor was taken from a woman aged 25 to 45 with COVID-19, enrolled during active disease. The chain is built from TRBV15 and TRBJ1-1; D is undetermined. Sequences were obtained from peripheral blood. The CDR3 loop is CATSRDRSAGSNTEAFF. CDR3 bases: TGTGCCACCAGCAGAGATAGGTCGGCAGGATCGAACACTGAAGCTTTCTTT.